Each of the 26 T cell receptor beta chains below was sequenced from the same sample in a study of blood T cell repertoires in COVID-19 (TCRdb year 2020). The library was generated by the immunoSEQ multiplex PCR assay. TCRdb stores this immuneACCESS table with in-frame sequences only. Part of the clones is absent; in the studies checked, under half of the shortfall reflects unresolved V genes, and no reason is known for the rest. This sample comprises 150,000 to 200,000 clones, about 88% of them detected only once. Approximately 2.5% of the sample lies in the top ten. The sequencing input was peripheral blood. The receptors were sampled from a man between 35 and 55 years old with active or convalescent COVID-19.

This rearrangement joins TRBV7-9 to TRBJ2-1; 13 bases fit TRBD2. V dropped 2 bases and J dropped 0; count of bases not matched to a gene: 4. Germline loops: CDR1 SEHNR, CDR2 FQNEAQ (reference sequence). The CDR3 totals 18 residues. The CDR3 bases are TGTGCCAGCAGCTTACCTCGGACTAGCGGGGGCTCCTACAATGAGCAGTTCTTC. Protein sequence: CASSLPRTSGGSYNEQFF.

The chain combines TRBV15 with TRBJ2-7; tentative D call: TRBD2 (6 bases). The V gene's germline CDR1 is LNHNV and CDR2 YYDKDF (reference sequence). Trimming took 5 bases from V and 3 from J, leaving 11 bases between them. CDR3 length: 13 residues. As DNA, the CDR3 is TGTGCCACCAGCTGGACTACACGCTACGAGCAGTACTTC. It specifies CATSWTTRYEQYF.

The V call is TRBV30, the J call TRBJ1-3; unclear D gene. Deletions cut 5 bases from V and 8 bases from J, with 13 bases between. Germline V gene data show CDR1 as GTSNPN and CDR2 as SVGIG (reference sequence). The CDR3 sequence is 12 residues long. CDR3 nucleotide sequence: TGTGCCTGGTCCCTAGGCCTAGACACCATATATTTT. Its protein product is CAWSLGLDTIYF.

The chain joins TRBV11-2 to TRBJ2-7; possibly TRBD2 for D (6 bases). CDR3 length: 14 residues. V lost 6 bases and J 0 bases, leaving 12 bases between the germline ends. Germline V CDR1 and CDR2: SGHAT, FQNNGV. The CDR3 bases are TGTGCCAGCAGACCCGGGGGTGCCTCCTACGAGCAGTACTTC. This gives the protein CASRPGGASYEQYF.

The genes are TRBV5-1 and TRBJ2-5, with 9 nucleotides matching TRBD2. Looked up from germline, CDR1 is SGHRS and CDR2 is YFSETQ. V was clipped by 6 bases and J by 2 bases; unmatched bases: 11. The CDR3 is 16 amino acids. For the CDR3, the DNA is TGCGCCAGCAAATCTAGCGGGGCAGCCACTCAAGAGACCCAGTACTTC. It translates to CASKSSGAATQETQYF. Filled out from reference TRBV5-1 and TRBJ2-5, the complete variable domain reads KAGVTQTPRYLIKTRGQQVTLSCSPISGHRSVSWYQQTPGQGLQFLFEYFSETQRNKGNFPGRFSGRQFSNSRSEMNVSTLELGDSALYLCASKSSGAATQETQYFGPGTRLLVL.

The V gene is TRBV19, the J gene TRBJ1-1; unclear D gene. The germline V gene encodes CDR1 LNHDA and CDR2 SQIVND (reference sequence). This CDR3 has 11 amino acids. V lost 7 bases, J lost 3 bases, and 6 bases lay in between. In DNA form, the CDR3 reads TGTGCCAGTATAATAGACACTGAAGCTTTCTTT. It yields the protein CASIIDTEAFF.

The rearrangement joins TRBV7-6 to TRBJ1-4, with TRBD1 matching 7 bases. This CDR3 has 15 amino acids. The V gene's germline CDR1 is SGHVS and CDR2 FNYEAQ. V was clipped by 3 bases and J by 3 bases; unmatched bases: 4. CDR3 DNA sequence: TGTGCCAGCAGCTTGACCGGGACAGCTAATGAAAAACTGTTTTTT. Its protein is CASSLTGTANEKLFF.

The chain links TRBV23-1 to TRBJ2-7; a weak D match, TRBD1 (6 bases). TRBV23-1 is classed as an ORF, of uncertain function. The CDR3 covers 15 residues. V shed 2 bases and J shed 7 bases, with 18 bases lying between them. CDR3: CASSQNRVGAREQYF. In DNA, the CDR3 is TGCGCCAGCAGTCAAAACAGGGTTGGGGCGAGGGAGCAGTACTTC.

The CDR3 loop is CASSFVPGQGDEQFF. The CDR3 DNA reads as TGCGCCAGCAGCTTCGTCCCGGGACAGGGGGATGAGCAGTTCTTC. This chain connects TRBV5-1 to TRBJ2-1, with 11 bases fitting TRBD1. There are 15 residues in the CDR3. J was trimmed by 8 bases and V by 2 bases; bases with no gene match: 6. Germline V gene lookup returns CDR1 SGHRS and CDR2 YFSETQ.

The chain combines TRBV7-8 with TRBJ1-3; no reliable D call. The CDR3 is made up of 13 amino acids. With 2 bases removed from V and 8 bases from J, the gap between germline ends came to 10 bases. The germline gives CDR1 SGHVS, CDR2 FQNEAQ. The CDR3 bases are TGTGCCAGCAGCTTAAGACTAGAGGACACCATATATTTT. Residues: CASSLRLEDTIYF.

This rearrangement joins TRBV29-1 to TRBJ2-7, with 10 positions matching TRBD1. Germline V gives CDR1 SQVTM, CDR2 ANQGSEA. There are 14 residues in the CDR3. Trimming cost V 0 bases and J 7 bases; bases outside gene matches: 6. The CDR3: CSVEEDRGIREQYF. The CDR3 DNA is TGCAGCGTTGAAGAGGACAGGGGGATTAGGGAGCAGTACTTC.

The chain links TRBV5-5 to TRBJ2-3; TRBD2 agrees at 11 bases. The CDR3 contains 18 residues. V lost 4 bases, J lost 1 base, and 11 bases stayed unmatched. Germline values: CDR1 SGHKS, CDR2 YYEKEE (reference sequence). The CDR3 DNA follows: TGTGCCAGCAGCCAATCTAGCGGGGGGAATGCTGGCACAGATACGCAGTATTTT. This codes for CASSQSSGGNAGTDTQYF.

This clone has a handful of counts. The chain employs TRBV4-1 and TRBJ2-7; D gene unclear. The germline V and J ends were trimmed by 2 bases and 0 bases, with 8 bases remaining between them. Germline V gene data show CDR1 as MGHRA and CDR2 as YSYEKL. The CDR3 is 14 residues long. CDR3 sequence reads: CASSQSRGSYEQYF. The CDR3 bases are TGCGCCAGCAGCCAATCGCGCGGCTCCTACGAGCAGTACTTC.

The chain uses TRBV6-2 or TRBV6-3 and TRBJ1-6, with TRBD1 as a possible D gene (5 bases). Germline V gene lookup returns CDR1 MNHEY and CDR2 SVGEGT. V was clipped by 6 bases and J by 9 bases, with 15 bases between them. This CDR3 spans 14 amino acids. The DNA for the CDR3 is TGTGCCAGCAGCAACACAGGAGTCGGTTCACCCCTCCACTTT. This sequence encodes CASSNTGVGSPLHF.

The genes are TRBV6-1 and TRBJ1-6; D is unclear. Germline loops: CDR1 MNHNS, CDR2 SASEGT. This CDR3 is 16 amino acids long. The ends were cut back, 1 base at V and 9 bases at J, with 16 bases in the middle. The CDR3: CASSEGRGNPSSPLHF. CDR3 nucleotides: TGTGCCAGCAGTGAAGGCAGAGGGAATCCCAGTTCACCCCTCCACTTT.

The chain couples TRBV7-6 to TRBJ2-7; a possible D gene is TRBD2 (6 bases). This CDR3 region has 17 residues. CDR1 is SGHVS, CDR2 FNYEAQ, per germline. Trimming removed 4 bases from V and 6 bases from J, with 25 bases in between. CDR3 nucleotide sequence: TGTGCCAGCAGCTCACAGCCGCCTGTCGGGGGTAGCTCCGAGCAGTACTTC. It encodes CASSSQPPVGGSSEQYF.

The chain joins TRBV6-1 to TRBJ2-1, with 9 bases aligning to TRBD2. This CDR3 spans 17 amino acids. From germline, CDR1 is MNHNS and CDR2 SASEGT. Trimming removed 2 bases from V and 2 bases from J; junction bases left unmatched: 7. Written as DNA, the CDR3 is TGTGCCAGCAGTGAAATTAAGCCTAGCGGGGCCTACAATGAGCAGTTCTTC. Its translation is CASSEIKPSGAYNEQFF.

The chain carries TRBV3-1 (or the pseudogene TRBV3-2) and TRBJ1-1; the match to TRBD1 covers 8 bases. The V gene end was trimmed by 4 bases and the J gene end by 6 bases; junction bases not matched to a gene: 4. The germline CDR1 and CDR2 sequences are LGHDT and YNNKEL (reference sequence). The CDR3 loop spans 13 amino acids. The CDR3 spells CASSPTGGSEAFF. DNA for the CDR3: TGTGCCAGCAGCCCCACAGGGGGGTCTGAAGCTTTCTTT.

V usage is TRBV21-1 and J usage is TRBJ1-1. TRBV21-1 represents a pseudogene. The CDR3 contains 14 residues. The CDR3 protein is CASSKVRGFTEAFF. The CDR3, as DNA: TGTGCCAGCAGCAAAGTTCGAGGGTTCACTGAAGCTTTCTTT.

The rearrangement links TRBV11-2 to TRBJ2-3; no firm D call. The CDR3 loop spans 15 amino acids. Between the trimmed V and J ends, which lost 6 bases and 0 bases, there was a span of 13 bases. The germline CDR1 and CDR2 sequences are SGHAT and FQNNGV. The CDR3 protein is CASRTIAESTDTQYF. The CDR3 DNA follows: TGTGCCAGCAGGACGATAGCTGAGAGCACAGATACGCAGTATTTT.

The chain links TRBV24-1 to TRBJ1-3; a possible D gene is TRBD1 (6 bases). The germline gives CDR1 KGHDR, CDR2 SFDVKD. V lost 7 bases and J lost 2, with 8 bases in between. The CDR3 covers 13 residues. For the CDR3, the DNA is TGTGCCACCAGCAGGGGTCCTGGAAACACCATATATTTT. Protein product: CATSRGPGNTIYF.

This clone was seen a few times. The chain is built from TRBV4-1 and TRBJ1-5; D call uncertain. This CDR3 is 14 amino acids long. Germline V CDR1 and CDR2: MGHRA, YSYEKL. Deletions cut 1 base from V and 7 bases from J, with 11 bases between. The CDR3 sequence is CASSQGSRFQPQHF. The CDR3 coding sequence is TGCGCCAGCAGCCAAGGCTCGCGGTTCCAGCCCCAGCATTTT.

The chain has TRBV7-9 and TRBJ2-2, with D tentatively TRBD1 (5 bases). Per germline, CDR1 SEHNR and CDR2 FQNEAQ (reference sequence). There are 16 residues in the CDR3. V lost 6 bases and J lost 1, with 15 bases in between. CDR3 sequence reads: CASRFRGTGNTGELFF. The CDR3 DNA reads as TGTGCCAGCAGGTTTAGGGGAACAGGGAACACCGGGGAGCTGTTTTTT.

The CDR3 bases are TGTGCCAGCAGTCCCCTGACAGGGGGCTATGGCTACACCTTC. Protein: CASSPLTGGYGYTF. The V call is TRBV27, the J call TRBJ1-2; 9 bases fit TRBD1. J lost 4 bases, V lost 5 bases, and 5 bases had no gene match. This CDR3 is built from 14 residues. CDR1 and CDR2 (germline): MNHEY, SMNVEV (reference sequence).

The rearrangement joins TRBV11-2 to TRBJ1-2, with a tentative D call TRBD1 (5 bases). V lost 5 bases and J 7 bases, leaving 14 bases between the germline ends. The CDR3 has 13 amino acids. Germline V lookup: CDR1 SGHAT, CDR2 FQNNGV. The CDR3 reads CASSLTLDSGYTF. CDR3 sequence (DNA): TGTGCCAGCAGCCTCACCCTCGACAGTGGCTACACCTTC.

The chain employs TRBV5-6 and TRBJ1-6; tentatively, D is TRBD1 (6 bases). Germline V CDR1 and CDR2: SGHDT, YYEEEE. V lost 6 bases, J lost 7 bases, and 17 bases lay in between. This CDR3 comprises 15 residues. The CDR3 DNA reads as TGTGCCAGCACCACCAGGGGCCAGGGGAATTCACCCCTCCACTTT. It specifies CASTTRGQGNSPLHF.